This T cell receptor beta chain is from a study of CD8 T cells in ankylosing spondylitis (dated by TCRdb to about 2017). Study-wide context: The study profiled T cell receptor beta repertoires in healthy donors and ankylosing spondylitis patients to find disease-linked TCR variants. Peripheral blood was sampled, and synovial fluid was also collected from ankylosing spondylitis patients. The full study cohort was made up of over 20 ankylosing spondylitis patients and 108 healthy donors.

In its sample, this clonotype was seen many times. The specificity of this receptor is unknown. Nothing much larger sits one base from this clone, and base qualities are not available. The sequencer listed for this sample is Illumina HiSeq 2500. Quantitative 5'-RACE with molecular barcodes was the method used to prepare the TCR beta libraries. Turning to the authors' computational methods: To identify disease-linked TCR variants, a new computational method was used, one built on a probabilistic model of VDJ rearrangement. The public reads were run again by TCRdb, first through fastp at Q25 and then through MiXCR, and only productive beta chains were kept. Rows are combined by CDR3 protein, so each entry shows the most common genes and DNA. V and J calls and clone size were set by TCRdb, not the authors. In this sample the table shows hundreds of thousands of distinct CDR3 sequences, 12% of which occur a single time. The top ten clones comprise just over 0.5% of the sample.

Findings and caveats that apply to the study as a whole: The disease-linked clones were reported as significantly enriched in matched synovial fluid samples from ankylosing spondylitis patients. Blood from ankylosing spondylitis patients appeared to be characterized by a TCR beta motif made up of about 8 highly homologous amino acid variants. The disease-linked clones showed a CD8+ phenotype and occurred at relatively low frequencies in peripheral blood. Some motif variants had previously been reported in the synovial fluid and blood of reactive arthritis patients, which suggests shared mechanisms of disease initiation.

Material for sequencing was blood, either unsorted or a sorted T cell fraction (not recorded which). This TCR came from a male donor with ankylosing spondylitis.

The CDR3 amino acid sequence is: CASSDVDSNTGELFF. In nucleotide form, the sequence is TGTGCCAGCAGCGACGTGGACTCAAACACCGGGGAGCTGTTTTTT. Here the chain combines TRBV5-6 and TRBJ2-2; TRBD2 could be the D gene, as 5 bases match. The CDR3 starts with the cysteine, ends with the phenylalanine, and has 15 residues. Only the CDR3 DNA stays, 45 bases, in frame from base 1. V is shortened by 4 bases, J by 2 bases, and the region joining them spans 12 bases. The CDR1 and CDR2 encoded by the germline V gene are SGHDT and YYEEEE.